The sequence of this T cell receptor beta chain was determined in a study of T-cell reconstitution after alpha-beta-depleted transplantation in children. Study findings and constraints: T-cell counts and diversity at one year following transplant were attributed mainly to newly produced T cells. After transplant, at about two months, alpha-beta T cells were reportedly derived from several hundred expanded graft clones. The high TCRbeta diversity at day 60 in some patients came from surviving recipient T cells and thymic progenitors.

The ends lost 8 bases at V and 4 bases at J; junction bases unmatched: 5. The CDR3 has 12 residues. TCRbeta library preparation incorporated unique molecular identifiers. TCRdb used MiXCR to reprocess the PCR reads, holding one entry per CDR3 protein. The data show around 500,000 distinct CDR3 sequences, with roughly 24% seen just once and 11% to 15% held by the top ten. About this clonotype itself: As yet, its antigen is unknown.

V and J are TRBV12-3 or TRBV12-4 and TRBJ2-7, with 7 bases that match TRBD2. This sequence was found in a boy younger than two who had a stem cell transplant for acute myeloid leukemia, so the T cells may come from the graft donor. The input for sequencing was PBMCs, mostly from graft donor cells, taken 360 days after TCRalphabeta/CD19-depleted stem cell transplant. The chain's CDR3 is CASGAGRYEQYF. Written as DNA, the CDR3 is TGTGCCAGCGGAGCGGGGAGGTACGAGCAGTACTTC.